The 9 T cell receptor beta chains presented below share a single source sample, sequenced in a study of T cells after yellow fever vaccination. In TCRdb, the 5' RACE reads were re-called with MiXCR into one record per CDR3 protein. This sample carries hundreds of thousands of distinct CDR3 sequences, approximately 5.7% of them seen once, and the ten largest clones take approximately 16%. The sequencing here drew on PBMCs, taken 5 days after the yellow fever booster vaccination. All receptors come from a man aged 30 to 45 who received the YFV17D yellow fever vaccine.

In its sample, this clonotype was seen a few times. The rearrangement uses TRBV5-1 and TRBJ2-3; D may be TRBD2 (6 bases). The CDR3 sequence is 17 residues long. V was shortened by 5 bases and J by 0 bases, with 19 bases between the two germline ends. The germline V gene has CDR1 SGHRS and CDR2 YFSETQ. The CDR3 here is CASRNMNQGLSTDTQYF. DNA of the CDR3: TGCGCCAGCAGGAATATGAATCAGGGACTTAGCACAGATACGCAGTATTTT.

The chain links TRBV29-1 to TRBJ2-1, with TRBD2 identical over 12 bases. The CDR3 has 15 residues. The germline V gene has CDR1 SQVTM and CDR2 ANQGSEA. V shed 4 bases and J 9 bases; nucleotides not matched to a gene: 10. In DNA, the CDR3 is TGCAGCGTTGGTGAGCTAGCGGGAGGGGTGGGTGAGCAGTTCTTC. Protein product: CSVGELAGGVGEQFF.

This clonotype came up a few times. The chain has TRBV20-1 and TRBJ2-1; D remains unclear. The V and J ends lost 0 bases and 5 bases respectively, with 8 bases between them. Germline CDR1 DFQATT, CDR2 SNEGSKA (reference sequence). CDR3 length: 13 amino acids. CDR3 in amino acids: CSARDNFNNEQFF. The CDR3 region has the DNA TGCAGTGCTAGAGATAACTTCAACAATGAGCAGTTCTTC.

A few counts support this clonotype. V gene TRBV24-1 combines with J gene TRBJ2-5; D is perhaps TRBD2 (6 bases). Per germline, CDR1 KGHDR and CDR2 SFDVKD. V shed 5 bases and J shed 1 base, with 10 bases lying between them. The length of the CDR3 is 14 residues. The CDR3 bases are TGTGCCACCAGTGCCGGGGGACCCCAAGAGACCCAGTACTTC. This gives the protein CATSAGGPQETQYF.

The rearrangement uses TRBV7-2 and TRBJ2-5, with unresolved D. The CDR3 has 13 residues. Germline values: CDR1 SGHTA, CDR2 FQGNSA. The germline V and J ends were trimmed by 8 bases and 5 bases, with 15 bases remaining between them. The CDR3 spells CASGPMSAETQYF. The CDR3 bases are TGTGCCAGCGGGCCTATGAGCGCGGAGACCCAGTACTTC.

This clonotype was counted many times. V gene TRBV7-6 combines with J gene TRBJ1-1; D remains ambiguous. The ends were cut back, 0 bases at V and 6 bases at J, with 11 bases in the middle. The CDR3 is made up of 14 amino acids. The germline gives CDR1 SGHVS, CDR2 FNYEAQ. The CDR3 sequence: CASSLAPGTAEAFF. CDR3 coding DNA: TGTGCCAGCAGCTTAGCGCCTGGTACAGCTGAAGCTTTCTTT.

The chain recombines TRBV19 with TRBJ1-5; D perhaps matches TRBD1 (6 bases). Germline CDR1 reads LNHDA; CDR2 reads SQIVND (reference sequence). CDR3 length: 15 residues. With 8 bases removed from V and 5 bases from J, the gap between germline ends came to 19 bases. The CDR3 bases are TGTGCCAGTGGGGGAGTCAGGGGTGCGGATCAGCCCCAGCATTTT. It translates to CASGGVRGADQPQHF.

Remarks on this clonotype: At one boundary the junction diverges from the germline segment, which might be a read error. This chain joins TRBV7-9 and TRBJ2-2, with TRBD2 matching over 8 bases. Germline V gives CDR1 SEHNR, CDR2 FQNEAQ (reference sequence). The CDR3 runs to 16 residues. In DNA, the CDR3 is TGTGCCAGCAGCCCAATAGCGGGGACGAACACCGGGGAGCAGTTTTTT. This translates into CASSPIAGTNTGEQFF.

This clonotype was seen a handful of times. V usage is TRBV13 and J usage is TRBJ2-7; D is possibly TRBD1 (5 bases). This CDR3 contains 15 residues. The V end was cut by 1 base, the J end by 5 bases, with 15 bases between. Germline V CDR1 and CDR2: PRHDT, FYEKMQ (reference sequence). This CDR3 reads CASSLAVGASNEQYF. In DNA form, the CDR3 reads TGTGCCAGCAGCTTAGCGGTAGGGGCTAGTAACGAGCAGTACTTC.